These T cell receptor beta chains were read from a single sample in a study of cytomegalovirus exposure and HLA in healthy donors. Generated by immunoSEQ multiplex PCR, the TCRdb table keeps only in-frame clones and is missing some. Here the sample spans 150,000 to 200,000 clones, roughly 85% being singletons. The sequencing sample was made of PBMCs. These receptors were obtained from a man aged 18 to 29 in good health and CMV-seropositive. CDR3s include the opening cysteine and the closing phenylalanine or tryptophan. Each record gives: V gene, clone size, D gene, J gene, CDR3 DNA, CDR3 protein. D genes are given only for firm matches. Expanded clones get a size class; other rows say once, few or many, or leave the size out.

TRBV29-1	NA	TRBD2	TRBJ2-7	TGCAGCGCCCGTGGAGCGGGAGGGAGCTACGAGCAGTACTTC	CSARGAGGSYEQYF
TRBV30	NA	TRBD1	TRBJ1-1	TGTGCCTGGAGTGTAACAGGGGAGGCTGAGGCTTTCTTT	CAWSVTGEAEAFF
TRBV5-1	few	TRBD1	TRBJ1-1	TGCGCCAGCAGCTGGGGTAGGGGGCTGAACACTGAAGCTTTCTTT	CASSWGRGLNTEAFF
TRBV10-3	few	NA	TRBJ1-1	TGTGCCATCAGTGACCCCCAGGGTCGGCACACTGAAGCTTTCTTT	CAISDPQGRHTEAFF
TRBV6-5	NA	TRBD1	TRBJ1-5	TGTGCCAGCAGTGCCGGACAGGGGGGCCGCCAGCCCCAGCATTTT	CASSAGQGGRQPQHF
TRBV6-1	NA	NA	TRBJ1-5	TGTGCCAGCAGTGACGGTGCGCCCCAGCATTTT	CASSDGAPQHF
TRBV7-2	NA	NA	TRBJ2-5	TGTGCCAGCAGCTTAGCGGCTAGTGGGGGGGCCAGAGAGACCCAGTACTTC	CASSLAASGGARETQYF
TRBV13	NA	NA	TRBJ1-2	TGTGCCAGCAGCTCACAGGGCGTCTATGGCTACACCTTC	CASSSQGVYGYTF
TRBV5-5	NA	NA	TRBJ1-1	TGTGCCAGCAGCTTTATATTGAACACTGAAGCTTTCTTT	CASSFILNTEAFF
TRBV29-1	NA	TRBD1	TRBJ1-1	TGCAGCGTGGAGGGACAGTGGGACACTGAAGCTTTCTTT	CSVEGQWDTEAFF
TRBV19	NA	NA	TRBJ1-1	TGTGCCAGCCTCCGCAGCCACAACGCGGACACTGAAGCTTTCTTT	CASLRSHNADTEAFF
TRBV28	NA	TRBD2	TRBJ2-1	TGTGCCAGCAGTTTAGGGACTAGCGACCCAGACGGGGTATACAATGAGCAGTTCTTC	CASSLGTSDPDGVYNEQFF
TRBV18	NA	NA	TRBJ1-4	TGTGCCAGCTCACCAGGGCTAGAGGGAAAACTGTTTTTT	CASSPGLEGKLFF
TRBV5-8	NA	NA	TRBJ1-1	TGTGCCAGCAGCTTGGCGGGGGAGTGGGCAACCGCTGAAGCTTTCTTT	CASSLAGEWATAEAFF
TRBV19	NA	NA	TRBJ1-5	TGTGCCAGTAGTACGAGGGTTCCGCTCCCCCACAATCAGCCCCAGCATTTT	CASSTRVPLPHNQPQHF
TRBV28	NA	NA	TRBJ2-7	TGTGCCAGCAGTTCCCAAAGGTTCGGGGGTCTCTCTGTAACCTACGAGCAGTACTTC	CASSSQRFGGLSVTYEQYF
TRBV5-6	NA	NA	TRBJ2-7	TGTGCCAGCAGCACATGGGGGGGCATAACCTACGAGCAGTACTTC	CASSTWGGITYEQYF
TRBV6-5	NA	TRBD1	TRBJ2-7	TGTGCCAGCAGTTACGGGGACAGGTCCTACGAGCAGTACTTC	CASSYGDRSYEQYF
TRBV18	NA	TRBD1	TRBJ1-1	TGTGCCAGCTCACGTACGGGACAGGCCGACACTGAAGCTTTCTTT	CASSRTGQADTEAFF
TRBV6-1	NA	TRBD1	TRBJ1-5	TGTGCCAGCAGTGACCTTGGGACAGGATCTCAGCCCCAGCATTTT	CASSDLGTGSQPQHF
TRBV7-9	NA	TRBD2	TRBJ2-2	TGTGCCAGCAGCGACTCTAGCGGGACCTACACCGGGGAGCTGTTTTTT	CASSDSSGTYTGELFF
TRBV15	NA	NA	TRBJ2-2	TGTGCCACCAGCAGATGGGAGGGGGCCGGGGAGCTGTTTTTT	CATSRWEGAGELFF
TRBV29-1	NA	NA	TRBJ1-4	TGCAGCGTTGGTGAGGGTTCAGCTAATGAAAAACTGTTTTTT	CSVGEGSANEKLFF
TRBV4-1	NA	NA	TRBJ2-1	TGCGCCAGCAGCCAAGTGTCGGCGGGTTGGCCTAACAATGAGCAGTTCTTC	CASSQVSAGWPNNEQFF
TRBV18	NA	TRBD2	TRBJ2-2	TGTGCCAGCTCACCACCTAGCGGGAGGACCGGCGGGGAGCTGTTTTTT	CASSPPSGRTGGELFF
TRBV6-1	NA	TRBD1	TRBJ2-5	TGTGCCAGCAGGGCAGGGGGCACGGAGACCCAGTACTTC	CASRAGGTETQYF
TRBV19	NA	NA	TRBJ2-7	TGTGCCAGTAGTACACGTTCCTCAGGGGAGCAGTACTTC	CASSTRSSGEQYF
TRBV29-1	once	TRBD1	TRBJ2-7	TGCAGCGTTGAAAAGGGACGGGGACAGGGCTTTAACGAGCAGTACTTC	CSVEKGRGQGFNEQYF
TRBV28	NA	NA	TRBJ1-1	TGTGCCAGCAGTTTACAGGGTGTCACTGAAGCTTTCTTT	CASSLQGVTEAFF
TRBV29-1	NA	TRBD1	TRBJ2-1	TGCAGCGTTTCGACAGGGAAGAATGAGCAGTTCTTC	CSVSTGKNEQFF
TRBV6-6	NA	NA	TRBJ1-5	TGTGCCAGCAGGGCCGCGGGGTGGCCCCAGCATTTT	CASRAAGWPQHF
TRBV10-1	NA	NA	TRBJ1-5	TGCGCCCGCCACCTAGGGAAGGTCGGGATAGGGCAGCCCCAGCATTTT	CARHLGKVGIGQPQHF
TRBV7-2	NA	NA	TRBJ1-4	TGTGCCAGCAGCCCACTCCAGGGTGCTAATGAAAAACTGTTTTTT	CASSPLQGANEKLFF
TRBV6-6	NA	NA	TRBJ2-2	TGTGCCAGCAGCCCTACAGAGAACACCGGGGAGCTGTTTTTT	CASSPTENTGELFF
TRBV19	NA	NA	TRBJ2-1	TGTGCCAGTAGTATAGATCAGGGATACAATGAGCAGTTCTTC	CASSIDQGYNEQFF
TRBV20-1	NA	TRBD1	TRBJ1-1	TGCAGTGCTAAGGGACAGGTTGAAGCTTTCTTT	CSAKGQVEAFF
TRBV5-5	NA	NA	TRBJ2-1	TGTGCCAGCAGCTCCAGGGAGGACAATGAGCAGTTCTTC	CASSSREDNEQFF
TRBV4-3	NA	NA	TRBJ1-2	TGCGCCAGCAGCCCGCAGCGCGCGGTACGGTATGGCTACACCTTC	CASSPQRAVRYGYTF
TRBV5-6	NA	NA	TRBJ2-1	TGTGCCAGCAGCTTCTTAAATGAGCAGTTCTTC	CASSFLNEQFF
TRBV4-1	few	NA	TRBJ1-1	TGCGCCAGCAGCGACTTTACGACGGGGAACACTGAAGCTTTCTTT	CASSDFTTGNTEAFF
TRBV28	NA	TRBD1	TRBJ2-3	TGTGCCAGCAGTTTACCAGGACAGGGCACAGATACGCAGTATTTT	CASSLPGQGTDTQYF
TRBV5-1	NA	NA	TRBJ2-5	TGCGCCAGCAGCTTGGCCGGGGTGCGGGAGACCCAGTACTTC	CASSLAGVRETQYF
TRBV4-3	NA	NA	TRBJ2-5	TGCGCCAGCAGCCAAGACCCTCAGACCGGGGAAGAGACCCAGTACTTC	CASSQDPQTGEETQYF
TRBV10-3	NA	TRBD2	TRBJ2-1	TGTGCCATCGGGCTAGCGGGAGCGAATGAGCAGTTCTTC	CAIGLAGANEQFF
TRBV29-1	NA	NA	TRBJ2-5	TGCAGCGTCGTATTCTACGAGACCCAGTACTTC	CSVVFYETQYF
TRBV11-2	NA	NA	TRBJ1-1	TGTGCCAGCAGCTTGGGGGGGTTAACGAGAGCTTTCTTT	CASSLGGLTRAFF
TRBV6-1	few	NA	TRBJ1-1	TGTGCCAGCGGCGGGGGGGTTGAAGCTTTCTTT	CASGGGVEAFF
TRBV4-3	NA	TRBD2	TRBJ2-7	TGCGCCAGCAGCCAAGATAGCGGGAGTAAGACCTACGAGCAGTACTTC	CASSQDSGSKTYEQYF